This T cell receptor beta chain is from a study of molecular identifiers for immune sequencing clone quantification. This clonotype was seen ten or more times. TCRdb used MiXCR to reprocess the PCR reads, holding one entry per CDR3 protein. The table includes hundreds of thousands of distinct CDR3 sequences, 25% detected once. The source material was naive CD8+ T cells from blood, with Jurkat cell RNA spiked in. The subset was: FACS-sorted CD8+CD4-CCR7+CD45RA+ naive T cells. The sequence was collected from a human donor in good health. Some libraries in this study had Jurkat cell RNA spiked in.

CDR3 bases: TGTGCCAGCAGCCCCCGGACAGGAAACACTGAAGCTTTCTTT. Translation gives CASSPRTGNTEAFF. The chain uses TRBV9 and TRBJ1-1; 7 bases fit TRBD1. Germline values: CDR1 SGDLS, CDR2 YYNGEE. The J segment lost 2 bases and the V segment lost 4 bases, leaving 5 bases of the junction unmatched. This CDR3 has 14 amino acids. The full variable domain, in which reference TRBV9 and TRBJ1-1 provide the parts outside the CDR3, is DSGVTQTPKHLITATGQRVTLRCSPRSGDLSVYWYQQSLDQGLQFLIQYYNGEERAKGNILERFSAQQFPDLHSELNLSSLELGDSALYFCASSPRTGNTEAFFGQGTRLTVV.